This TCR beta chain was documented in a study of blood T cell repertoires in COVID-19 (dated by TCRdb to 2018 to 2020). As for the study more broadly: Collaborator samples came from the United States, Italy and Spain and covered acute and convalescent phases of COVID-19. Where HLA class I and class II types were available, the types were taken from metadata supplied by the sample provider, not from assay-based typing. The material from the prospective study consisted of cDNA or gDNA derived from T cells, B-cell-depleted T cells, or PBMCs. A de-identified subject ID, COVID-19 status, age in years and sex were almost always included in the sample metadata. The samples were drawn from two sources: the first 160 participants of the ongoing ImmuneRACE study, and 1,254 subjects contributed by 6 global collaborators. Subjects who had been exposed to COVID-19, were actively infected with it, or had recovered from it provided the deeply sampled blood TCRbeta repertoires that made up the dataset. The repertoires were made available in a free public database intended to serve as a resource for research on the immune response to SARS-CoV-2. General study outcomes and caveats: The amount of clinical and demographic metadata varied by source and participant and was provided uncurated.

In the prospective study, participants were about 18 to 100 years old, resided in about two dozen geographic areas of the United States, and were enrolled through a virtual design. Cohort assignment in the prospective study relied on participant-reported clinical history from a screening survey and a study questionnaire. In the prospective study, whole blood, serum and a nasopharyngeal or oropharyngeal swab were collected from each participant by mobile phlebotomists. Participants in the prospective study had the option to provide additional blood draws and questionnaires over a roughly 2-month period. Before DNA extraction, blood samples from the prospective study were shipped at room temperature or frozen. This clone showed up just a few times. The antigen it binds to is not known. Base qualities are missing; no much larger clone stands one base away. Per the germline V gene, MNHEY is the CDR1 and SVGAGI is the CDR2. The CDR3 contains 15 residues, cysteine and phenylalanine counted. Only the CDR3 part of the read is kept: 45 bases, read in frame from the first base. V is reduced by 0 bases and J by 5 bases, leaving a spacing of 13 bases between them.

TCRbeta CDR3 regions were amplified from genomic DNA using the immunoSEQ Assay, a bias-controlled multiplex PCR. The paper's processing steps were these. Nucleated cell counts per sample were estimated from amplification of reference gene primers within the assay. To quantify the absolute abundance of each unique TCRbeta CDR3 rearrangement, sequence reads were collapsed and filtered. For each sample, productive Simpson clonality was calculated by taking the square root of Simpson's diversity index across productive rearrangements. The source is immuneACCESS, and TCRdb retained only in-frame sequences with V and J called. Part of the clones is not carried over; for the studies checked, unresolved V genes explain less than half of this, and the remainder is unexplained. V, J and clone size are taken as reported in that table, and D and trimming were inferred from the DNA itself. The sample table lists about 240,000 clones, roughly 87% of them with a count of one. Clones ranked in the top ten supply 2% to 3% of the sample.

Recombination joined TRBV6-5 with TRBJ1-1, with TRBD1 tentatively as D gene (5 bases match). Material for sequencing was PBMCs or T cells enriched from blood (not recorded which). This receptor was taken from a woman in her twenties or thirties with acute COVID-19. Here the CDR3 is given as CASSYSPGGGTEAFF. The nucleotide sequence reads TGTGCCAGCAGTTACTCGCCCGGGGGGGGGACTGAAGCTTTCTTT.